Presented here are 22 T cell receptor beta chains from one specimen sequenced in a study of blood T cell repertoires in COVID-19. The protocol was immunoSEQ multiplex PCR, while the TCRdb copy is restricted to in-frame clones and leaves out a portion. The table has around 190,000 clones, about 90% seen once. The sequenced sample was peripheral blood. These receptors came from a man between 65 and 80 years old with active or convalescent COVID-19.

The chain employs TRBV29-1 and TRBJ2-3; a weak D match, TRBD1 (5 bases). The CDR3 sequence is 15 residues long. Trimming left V 6 bases short and J 1 base short, with 17 bases between. Looked up from germline, CDR1 is SQVTM and CDR2 is ANQGSEA. CDR3 sequence: CSVRPQGRGTDTQYF. DNA of the CDR3: TGCAGCGTCCGACCCCAGGGTCGGGGCACAGATACGCAGTATTTT.

This chain connects TRBV5-1 to TRBJ2-3; 8 bases match TRBD2. CDR1 is SGHRS, CDR2 YFSETQ, per germline. CDR3 length: 18 amino acids. V gave up 1 base and J gave up 6 bases; unmatched junction bases: 16. For the CDR3, the DNA is TGCGCCAGCAGCTTGCCCCTTGCCGGAGCGGGAGAGGCGGATACGCAGTATTTT. Its protein is CASSLPLAGAGEADTQYF.

J is TRBJ1-1 and V is TRBV5-1; D gene unclear. V gave up 2 bases and J gave up 1 base, with 9 bases separating them. This CDR3 has 14 residues. In germline, CDR1 is SGHRS, CDR2 YFSETQ. In nucleotides, the CDR3 is TGCGCCAGCAGCTTTATTCCAGGGAACACTGAAGCTTTCTTT. This gives the protein CASSFIPGNTEAFF. Variable domain in full (rest from reference TRBV5-1 and TRBJ1-1): KAGVTQTPRYLIKTRGQQVTLSCSPISGHRSVSWYQQTPGQGLQFLFEYFSETQRNKGNFPGRFSGRQFSNSRSEMNVSTLELGDSALYLCASSFIPGNTEAFFGQGTRLTVV.

This chain joins TRBV6-6 and TRBJ2-3; maybe TRBD1 (6 bases). Germline lookup yields CDR1 MNHNY and CDR2 SVGAGI (reference sequence). CDR3 length: 15 amino acids. V was shortened by 11 bases and J by 5 bases, with 23 bases between the two germline ends. Here the CDR3 DNA reads TGTGCCGCGACCGCTCTGGGGGCCTTGGAAGATACGCAGTATTTT. It translates to CAATALGALEDTQYF.

This rearrangement joins TRBV20-1 to TRBJ2-5; 8 bases are a match to TRBD1. V lost 4 bases, J lost 4 bases, and 5 bases stayed unmatched. CDR1 DFQATT and CDR2 SNEGSKA come from the germline V gene (reference sequence). The CDR3 contains 13 residues. The CDR3 is CSATETGVETQYF. The CDR3 coding sequence is TGCAGTGCTACTGAGACAGGGGTAGAGACCCAGTACTTC.

In DNA, the CDR3 is TGTGCCACCAGCAGAGGGGAGCGGCAGCCCCAGCATTTT. This codes for CATSRGERQPQHF. The chain recombines TRBV15 with TRBJ1-5; unclear D gene. This CDR3 is built from 13 residues. The V and J ends lost 1 base and 7 bases respectively, with 8 bases between them. Germline-derived CDR1 and CDR2 are LNHNV and YYDKDF (reference sequence).

The rearrangement links TRBV7-9 to TRBJ2-7; possibly TRBD1 for D (6 bases). V dropped 1 base and J dropped 3 bases, with 13 bases sitting between them. CDR3 size: 15 residues. Germline V gene data show CDR1 as SEHNR and CDR2 as FQNEAQ (reference sequence). The CDR3 nucleotides read TGTGCCAGCAGCTTAGGAGACAGGAGATACTACGAGCAGTACTTC. It specifies CASSLGDRRYYEQYF.

V is TRBV5-4 and J is TRBJ2-7, with 10 bases matching TRBD2. Germline CDR1 is SGHNT and CDR2 is YYREEE (reference sequence). The V and J ends lost 0 bases and 3 bases, in that order; junction bases with no gene match: 0. The CDR3 runs to 14 residues. The CDR3 DNA is TGTGCCAGCAGCTTGGCTAGCGGGAGCTACGAGCAGTACTTC. Its translation: CASSLASGSYEQYF. The full variable domain, with the rest looked up from reference TRBV5-4 and TRBJ2-7, is ETGVTQSPTHLIKTRGQQVTLRCSSQSGHNTVSWYQQALGQGPQFIFQYYREEENGRGNFPPRFSGLQFPNYSSELNVNALELDDSALYLCASSLASGSYEQYFGPGTRLTVT.

This clone was seen only a few times. V and J are TRBV7-2 and TRBJ1-6; the match to TRBD1 covers 8 bases. Germline V gene lookup returns CDR1 SGHTA and CDR2 FQGNSA. V gave up 5 bases and J gave up 4 bases; unmatched junction bases: 7. The length of the CDR3 is 16 residues. The CDR3 sequence is CASSPQGAGYNSPLHF. In DNA form, the CDR3 reads TGTGCCAGCAGCCCCCAGGGGGCGGGATATAATTCACCCCTCCACTTT.

The chain has TRBV6-5 and TRBJ1-5; D is possibly TRBD1 (6 bases). The CDR3 extends over 14 amino acids. V lost 6 bases and J lost 4, with 13 bases in between. Germline assignment: CDR1 MNHEY and CDR2 SVGAGI. In DNA form, the CDR3 reads TGTGCCAGCAGATTCTCAGGGACAAATCAGCCCCAGCATTTT. Translation: CASRFSGTNQPQHF.

The chain links TRBV5-1 to TRBJ1-4; D call uncertain. The ends were cut back, 2 bases at V and 3 bases at J, with 8 bases in the middle. Germline lookup yields CDR1 SGHRS and CDR2 YFSETQ. The CDR3 contains 14 residues. CDR3 bases: TGCGCCAGCAGCTTTACACCCGCTAATGAAAAACTGTTTTTT. This encodes CASSFTPANEKLFF.

CDR3 in DNA: TGTGCCATCCCGAGGGGAGGACAGGGAGACTATGGCTACACCTTC. It yields the protein CAIPRGGQGDYGYTF. The rearrangement joins TRBV6-5 to TRBJ1-2; 8 positions match TRBD1. The CDR3 spans 15 residues. The V gene end was trimmed by 10 bases and the J gene end by 3 bases; junction bases not matched to a gene: 13. Germline V gene sequence: CDR1 MNHEY, CDR2 SVGAGI.

The V call is TRBV7-2, the J call TRBJ2-1, with 9 nucleotides matching TRBD2. There are 14 residues in the CDR3. The V gene end was trimmed by 5 bases and the J gene end by 8 bases; junction bases not matched to a gene: 7. Germline-derived CDR1 and CDR2 are SGHTA and FQGNSA. The CDR3 loop reads CASSTSGSWHEQFF. CDR3 coding DNA: TGTGCCAGCAGCACTAGCGGGTCCTGGCATGAGCAGTTCTTC.

V gene TRBV9 combines with J gene TRBJ2-1, with 7 bases lining up with TRBD1. Looked up from germline, CDR1 is SGDLS and CDR2 is YYNGEE. The junction had 11 bases not matched to a gene; V was cut back by 4 bases and J by 1 base. The CDR3 has 17 residues. CDR3 nucleotides: TGTGCCAGCAGCTCAGGGGTCAGACAGGGATCCTACAATGAGCAGTTCTTC. Translating it yields CASSSGVRQGSYNEQFF.

The chain carries TRBV18 and TRBJ1-1, with D uncertain. The germline gives CDR1 KGHSH, CDR2 LQKENI. The length of the CDR3 is 14 residues. Trimming removed 2 bases from V and 1 base from J, with 8 bases in between. Here the CDR3 reads CASSPLDSNTEAFF. As DNA, the CDR3 is TGTGCCAGCTCACCATTGGACTCGAACACTGAAGCTTTCTTT.

This sequence joins TRBV7-2 and TRBJ2-3, with TRBD1 matching 9 bases. The junction had 5 bases not matched to a gene; V was cut back by 4 bases and J by 6 bases. This CDR3 is built from 14 residues. CDR1 and CDR2 (germline): SGHTA, FQGNSA. The CDR3, as DNA: TGTGCCAGCAGCTCGGGACAGGGATCCGATACGCAGTATTTT. As protein: CASSSGQGSDTQYF. Full variable domain (remainder filled in from reference TRBV7-2 and TRBJ2-3): GAGVSQSPSNKVTEKGKDVELRCDPISGHTALYWYRQSLGQGLEFLIYFQGNSAPDKSGLPSDRFSAERTGGSVSTLTIQRTQQEDSAVYLCASSSGQGSDTQYFGPGTRLTVL.

The chain carries TRBV5-5 and TRBJ1-2; 7 bases agree with TRBD1. The length of the CDR3 is 17 residues. Trimming removed 4 bases from V and 5 bases from J; junction bases left unmatched: 17. In germline, CDR1 is SGHKS, CDR2 YYEKEE (reference sequence). CDR3 DNA: TGTGCCAGCAGCCTGGGTAGGGCAGGGGGAGGAGGTTATGGCTACACCTTC. This codes for CASSLGRAGGGGYGYTF.

The gene calls are TRBV5-8 and TRBJ2-2; perhaps TRBD1 as D (6 bases). Trimming removed 5 bases at V and 3 bases at J, with 20 bases between. This CDR3 contains 17 residues. CDR1 and CDR2 from the germline V gene are SGHTS and YDEGEE. The CDR3 sequence is CASRPHRGSLHTGELFF. The CDR3 coding sequence is TGTGCCAGCAGGCCCCATAGGGGGAGCCTTCACACCGGGGAGCTGTTTTTT. Looking up the rest from reference TRBV5-8 and TRBJ2-2 gives the full variable domain: EAGVTQSPTHLIKTRGQQATLRCSPISGHTSVYWYQQALGLGLQFLLWYDEGEERNRGNFPPRFSGRQFPNYSSELNVNALELEDSALYLCASRPHRGSLHTGELFFGEGSRLTVL.

CDR3 DNA sequence: TGTGCCAGCAGCGCCAGACAGGGTTCGGATACGCAGTATTTT. Residues: CASSARQGSDTQYF. V gene TRBV9 combines with J gene TRBJ2-3, with 7 bases lining up with TRBD1. Looked up from germline, CDR1 is SGDLS and CDR2 is YYNGEE. The CDR3 covers 14 residues. V lost 3 bases to trimming and J lost 6 bases; unmatched junction nucleotides: 7.

The chain recombines TRBV24-1 with TRBJ1-2, with D possibly TRBD1 on 6 matching bases. There are 13 residues in the CDR3. V gave up 7 bases and J gave up 8 bases, with 16 bases separating them. Germline CDR1 and CDR2: KGHDR and SFDVKD. This CDR3 is CATSSGTISGYTF. CDR3 nucleotides: TGTGCCACCAGCAGCGGGACAATCTCCGGCTACACCTTC.

This clone was counted once. The chain's CDR3 is CASSLNEGSRYEQYF. The CDR3 coding sequence is TGTGCCAGCAGCCTGAACGAGGGAAGTCGGTACGAGCAGTACTTC. The chain recombines TRBV7-6 with TRBJ2-7; tentatively, D is TRBD2 (5 bases). CDR3 length: 15 residues. CDR1 is SGHVS, CDR2 FNYEAQ, per germline. V lost 5 bases, J lost 4 bases, and 18 bases lay in between.

The chain links TRBV28 to TRBJ1-2; D is perhaps TRBD1 (5 bases). The CDR3 loop spans 15 amino acids. With 6 bases removed from V and 4 bases from J, the gap between germline ends came to 18 bases. Germline CDR1 and CDR2: MDHEN and SYDVKM. CDR3 protein: CASSVVAGPGYGYTF. The CDR3 DNA sequence: TGTGCCAGCAGCGTGGTGGCAGGGCCTGGCTATGGCTACACCTTC.